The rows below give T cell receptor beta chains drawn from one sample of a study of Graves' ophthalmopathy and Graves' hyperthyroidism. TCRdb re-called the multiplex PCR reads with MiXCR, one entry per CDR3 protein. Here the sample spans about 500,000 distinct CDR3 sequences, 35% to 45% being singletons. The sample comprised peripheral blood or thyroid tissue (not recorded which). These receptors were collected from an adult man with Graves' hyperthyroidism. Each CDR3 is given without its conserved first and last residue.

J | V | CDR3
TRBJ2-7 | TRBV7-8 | ASSLVTNEQY
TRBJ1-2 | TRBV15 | ATSSPGTGNGYT
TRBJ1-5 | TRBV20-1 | STTRGGPTDSNQPQH
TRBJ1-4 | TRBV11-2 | ASRRSFRGQGPNEKLF
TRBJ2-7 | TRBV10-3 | AISEGLVTYEQY
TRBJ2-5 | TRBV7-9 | ASSLRLGGLSGETQY
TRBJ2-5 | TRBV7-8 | ASSLMEGRRMDTQY
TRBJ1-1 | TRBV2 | ASPPGANTEAF
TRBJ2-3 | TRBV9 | ASSVETRADTQY
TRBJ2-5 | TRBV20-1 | SASTGPTHHQETQY
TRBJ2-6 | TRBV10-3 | AISDDRGNSGANVLT
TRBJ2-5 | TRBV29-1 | SVQGAQAETQY
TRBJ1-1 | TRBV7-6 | ASSLALGRGTEAF
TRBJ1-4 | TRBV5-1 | ASRNQGASEKLF
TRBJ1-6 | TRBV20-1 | SARREYPPNSPLH
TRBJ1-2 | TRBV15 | ATSRDYSQGAIYGYT
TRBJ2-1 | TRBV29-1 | SARDGSYNEQF
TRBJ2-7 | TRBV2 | ASSRGQEAYEQY
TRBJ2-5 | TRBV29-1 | SVNTQY
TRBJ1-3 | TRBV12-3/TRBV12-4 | ASSLTASGNTIY
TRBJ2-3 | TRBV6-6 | ASSFSGSSTDTQY
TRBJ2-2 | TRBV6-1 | ASRGANTGKLF
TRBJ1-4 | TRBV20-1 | SAYSTTNEKLF
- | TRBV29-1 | SVLLAGANNEQF